The next 11 T cell receptor beta chains were all read from a single sample in a study of early T cells in non-severe SARS-CoV-2 infection listed by TCRdb under 2021. Libraries were prepared through 5' RACE. TCRdb records NextSeq 500 as the sequencer. TCRdb cleaned the public reads at Q25 with fastp, built clones with MiXCR and kept in-frame beta chains. CDR3 protein duplicates are merged, each entry listing the most common genes and DNA. The sample table contains about 33,000 distinct CDR3 sequences; only one count was recorded for more than 5% of them. The top ten clones comprise 11% to 15% of the sample. What was sequenced was whole blood. The origin of the receptors is an adult who was a healthcare worker with PCR-confirmed SARS-CoV-2 infection or an uninfected control (not recorded which).

This clonotype was observed at least ten times. The chain is built from TRBV19 and TRBJ2-3; D unresolved. The germline CDR1 and CDR2 sequences are LNHDA and SQIVND (reference sequence). There are 15 residues in the CDR3. Trimming pared 1 base from V and 3 bases from J, leaving 11 bases between. The chain's CDR3 is CASSIGGVGTDTQYF. For the CDR3, the DNA is TGTGCCAGTAGTATAGGGGGTGTTGGGACAGATACGCAGTATTTT.

This clonotype has at least ten counts. J is TRBJ1-4 and V is TRBV5-1; D perhaps matches TRBD1 (5 bases). The germline V gene encodes CDR1 SGHRS and CDR2 YFSETQ. The V end lost 4 bases, the J end lost 10 bases, and 20 bases lay between the germline ends. The CDR3 is 15 amino acids. The CDR3 region has the DNA TGCGCCAGCAGCGATACCGGGACTCAGCCTCCAAAACTGTTTTTT. Amino acid sequence: CASSDTGTQPPKLFF.

This clonotype occurred many times. The genes are TRBV7-2 and TRBJ2-1, with TRBD2 matching 8 bases. V trimming: 5 bases; J trimming: 7 bases; junction bases outside the gene matches: 4. Germline lookup yields CDR1 SGHTA and CDR2 FQGNSA. The CDR3 has 13 amino acids. The CDR3 region has the DNA TGTGCCAGCAGCCCCCCGGGGGGGAATGAGCAGTTCTTC. Protein sequence: CASSPPGGNEQFF.

This clonotype has at least ten counts. This chain uses TRBV14 with TRBJ2-6; D is undetermined. Trimming cost V 1 base and J 1 base, with 8 bases left between them. Germline assignment: CDR1 SGHDN and CDR2 FVKESK. The CDR3 extends over 16 amino acids. The DNA of the CDR3 is TGTGCCAGCAGCCAAGTGACGAATTCTGGGGCCAACGTCCTGACTTTC. It codes for CASSQVTNSGANVLTF.

This clonotype was seen at least ten times. This chain joins TRBV19 and TRBJ2-3; possibly TRBD1 for D (6 bases). Looked up from germline, CDR1 is LNHDA and CDR2 is SQIVND (reference sequence). The CDR3 consists of 14 residues. V lost 4 bases and J 4 bases, leaving 12 bases between the germline ends. In DNA, the CDR3 is TGTGCCAGTAGTACGCTCCAGGGGTCAGATACGCAGTATTTT. Its protein is CASSTLQGSDTQYF.

This clonotype was observed at least ten times. CDR3 loop: CASSPDSPGYTF. The CDR3 DNA sequence: TGTGCCAGCTCACCGGACAGTCCCGGCTACACCTTC. This chain uses TRBV18 with TRBJ1-2; possible D gene TRBD1, 6 bases. The ends were cut back, 3 bases at V and 8 bases at J, with 10 bases in the middle. The CDR3 spans 12 residues. Germline V CDR1 and CDR2: KGHSH, LQKENI.

The V call is TRBV6-1, the J call TRBJ2-2; D call uncertain. The CDR3 totals 13 residues. Germline CDR1 is MNHNS and CDR2 is SASEGT. V gave up 5 bases and J gave up 6 bases, with 10 bases separating them. The CDR3 coding sequence is TGTGCCAGCAGTAGGGCGCCCGCCGGGGAGCTGTTTTTT. Protein sequence: CASSRAPAGELFF.

The table lists this clonotype with a few counts. This chain links TRBV11-2 with TRBJ2-1; 10 bases line up with TRBD2. Per the germline V gene, CDR1 is SGHAT and CDR2 is FQNNGV. Trimming took 0 bases from V and 7 from J; bases not matched to a gene: 12. The CDR3 contains 18 residues. The CDR3 reads CASSLEDWGSGGRNEQFF. The CDR3 coding sequence is TGTGCCAGCAGCTTAGAGGATTGGGGTAGCGGGGGGCGGAATGAGCAGTTCTTC.

The chain has TRBV5-1 and TRBJ2-1, with a possible D match to TRBD1 (5 bases). V was pared by 5 bases and J by 10 bases, with 10 bases between. Germline assignment: CDR1 SGHRS and CDR2 YFSETQ. This CDR3 contains 11 residues. The chain's CDR3 is CASSSDSEQFF. The CDR3 DNA follows: TGCGCCAGCAGTTCCGACAGCGAGCAGTTCTTC.

This clonotype came up many times. The chain is built from TRBV27 and TRBJ1-1; D is perhaps TRBD1 (5 bases). Looked up from germline, CDR1 is MNHEY and CDR2 is SMNVEV (reference sequence). Deletions cut 3 bases from V and 0 bases from J, with 8 bases between. The CDR3 extends over 14 amino acids. CDR3 in DNA: TGTGCCAGCAGTTTCAACAGGCTGAACACTGAAGCTTTCTTT. Protein product: CASSFNRLNTEAFF.

This clonotype was picked up a small number of times. The chain couples TRBV10-3 to TRBJ2-5, with TRBD2 matching 10 bases. Germline trimming cut 6 bases from V and 5 bases from J; bases unmatched to any gene: 6. CDR3 length equals 14 residues. The germline CDR1 and CDR2 sequences are ENHRY and SYGVKD. CDR3 sequence (DNA): TGTGCCATCAGAAGCGGGGGGGCCTCGGAGACCCAGTACTTC. Translating gives CAIRSGGASETQYF.